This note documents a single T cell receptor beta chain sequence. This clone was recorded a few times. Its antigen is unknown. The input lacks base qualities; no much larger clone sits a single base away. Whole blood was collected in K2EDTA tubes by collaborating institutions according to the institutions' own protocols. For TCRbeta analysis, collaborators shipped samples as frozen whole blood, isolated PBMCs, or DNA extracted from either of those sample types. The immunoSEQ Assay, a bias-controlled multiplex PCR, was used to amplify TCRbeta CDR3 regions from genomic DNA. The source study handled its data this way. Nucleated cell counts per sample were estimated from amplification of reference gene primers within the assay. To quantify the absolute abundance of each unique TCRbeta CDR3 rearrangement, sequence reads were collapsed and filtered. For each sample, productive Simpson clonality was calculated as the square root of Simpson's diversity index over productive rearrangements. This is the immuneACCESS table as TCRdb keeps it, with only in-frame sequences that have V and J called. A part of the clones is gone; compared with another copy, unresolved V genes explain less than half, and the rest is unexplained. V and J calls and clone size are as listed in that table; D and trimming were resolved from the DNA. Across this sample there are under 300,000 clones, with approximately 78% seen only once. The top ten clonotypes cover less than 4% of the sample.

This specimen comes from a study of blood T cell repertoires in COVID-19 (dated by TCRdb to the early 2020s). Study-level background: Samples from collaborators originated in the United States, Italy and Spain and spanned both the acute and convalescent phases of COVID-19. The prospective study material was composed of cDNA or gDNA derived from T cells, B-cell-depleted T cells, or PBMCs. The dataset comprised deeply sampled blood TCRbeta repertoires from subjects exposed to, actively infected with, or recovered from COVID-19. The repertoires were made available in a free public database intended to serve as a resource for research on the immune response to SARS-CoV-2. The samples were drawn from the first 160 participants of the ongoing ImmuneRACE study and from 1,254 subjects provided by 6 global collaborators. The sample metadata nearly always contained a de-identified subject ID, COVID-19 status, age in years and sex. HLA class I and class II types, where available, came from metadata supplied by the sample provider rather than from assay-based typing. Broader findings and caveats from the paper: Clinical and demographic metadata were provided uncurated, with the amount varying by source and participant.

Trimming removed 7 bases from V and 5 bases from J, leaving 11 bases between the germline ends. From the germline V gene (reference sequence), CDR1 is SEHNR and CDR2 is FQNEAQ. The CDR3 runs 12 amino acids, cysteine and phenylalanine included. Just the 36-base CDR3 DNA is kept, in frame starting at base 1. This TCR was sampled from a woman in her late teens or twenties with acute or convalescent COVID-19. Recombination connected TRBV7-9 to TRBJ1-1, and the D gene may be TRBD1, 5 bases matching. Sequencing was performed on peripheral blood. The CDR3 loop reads CASTRDFTEAFF. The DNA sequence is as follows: TGTGCCAGCACCCGGGACTTTACTGAAGCTTTCTTT.